Below, 20 T cell receptor beta chains from the same sample are listed, as sequenced in a study of shared clonotypes between healthy human individuals (dated by TCRdb to 2019 to 2021). The library came from the immunoSEQ multiplex PCR assay. TCRdb mirrors the immuneACCESS table, restricted to in-frame sequences. Some clones are absent from its copies; in checked studies, under half trace to an unresolved V gene, and the reason for the others is unknown. The sample includes under 2,000,000 clones, with just under 95% observed a single time. Roughly 1% of the sample rests with the top ten. CD8 naive samples consisted of CD45RO-negative cells that were positively selected for CCR7, yielding a CD45RA+CCR7+ population without TemRA cells. Sample: naive CD8+ T cells sorted from blood. In light of the paper, this sample's cell subset or site label describes: CD45RA+CCR7+. The receptor source for this set is a man younger than 35 in good health.

This sequence joins TRBV7-9 and TRBJ2-7; D possibly matches TRBD1 or TRBD2 (5 bases each). The CDR3 has 12 amino acids. Trimming shortened V by 2 bases and J by 9 bases, and 11 bases separated the two germline ends. Germline CDR1 is SEHNR and CDR2 is FQNEAQ (reference sequence). CDR3 in amino acids: CASSLPDGGQYF. In DNA, the CDR3 is TGTGCCAGCAGCTTACCCGATGGGGGGCAGTACTTC.

The chain carries TRBV27 and TRBJ2-3; TRBD2 aligns across 7 bases. The J segment lost 3 bases and the V segment lost 7 bases, leaving 10 bases of the junction unmatched. This CDR3 has 15 amino acids. Germline V gene sequence: CDR1 MNHEY, CDR2 SMNVEV (reference sequence). The CDR3 loop is CASTLGGFSTDTQYF. The CDR3 DNA follows: TGTGCCAGCACTCTGGGGGGGTTCTCGACAGATACGCAGTATTTT.

In the case of this clone: Other DNA sequences from this sample encode an identical CDR3 as well. The chain is built from TRBV6-5 and TRBJ2-7; no clear D gene. The CDR3 sequence is 13 residues long. Trimming removed 0 bases from V and 4 bases from J, with 7 bases in between. From germline, CDR1 is MNHEY and CDR2 SVGAGI. The CDR3 here is CASSYSGLYEQYF. The DNA of the CDR3 is TGTGCCAGCAGTTACTCTGGTCTGTACGAGCAGTACTTC.

The chain joins TRBV30 to TRBJ2-3; the D call may be TRBD1 or TRBD2 (6 bases each). The CDR3 runs to 13 residues. Per the germline V gene, CDR1 is GTSNPN and CDR2 is SVGIG (reference sequence). V was shortened by 2 bases and J by 4 bases, with 10 bases between the two germline ends. CDR3 sequence: CAWSPGEADTQYF. The CDR3 DNA follows: TGTGCCTGGAGTCCAGGGGAGGCAGATACGCAGTATTTT.

This clone was observed a single time. The sample contains more than one DNA sequence encoding this CDR3. The V call is TRBV9, the J call TRBJ2-2; 7 bases agree with TRBD2. Looked up from germline, CDR1 is SGDLS and CDR2 is YYNGEE. J gave up 1 base and V 1 base, and 7 bases lay outside the gene matches. The CDR3 contains 17 residues. As DNA, the CDR3 is TGTGCCAGCAGCGTACCTCGGGGGGACCTGAACACCGGGGAGCTGTTTTTT. Translating gives CASSVPRGDLNTGELFF.

The chain carries TRBV7-2 and TRBJ1-2, with D perhaps matching TRBD1 (6 bases). V gave up 3 bases and J gave up 0 bases, with 11 bases separating them. CDR1 and CDR2 (germline): SGHTA, FQGNSA. This CDR3 has 15 residues. The CDR3 bases are TGTGCCAGCAGCTTTACAGGGTTCCCTAACTATGGCTACACCTTC. Protein sequence: CASSFTGFPNYGYTF.

The V gene is TRBV18, the J gene TRBJ1-5; 8 bases are shared with TRBD1. Looked up from germline, CDR1 is KGHSH and CDR2 is LQKENI. The trim removed 3 bases at V and 3 bases at J, leaving 13 bases unmatched. The CDR3 sequence is 18 residues long. The CDR3 bases are TGTGCCAGCTCACCGGACAGGGACCCGTCCCTCTACAATCAGCCCCAGCATTTT. Protein: CASSPDRDPSLYNQPQHF. Full variable domain (remainder filled in from reference TRBV18 and TRBJ1-5): NAGVMQNPRHLVRRRGQEARLRCSPMKGHSHVYWYRQLPEEGLKFMVYLQKENIIDESGMPKERFSAEFPKEGPSILRIQQVVRGDSAAYFCASSPDRDPSLYNQPQHFGDGTRLSIL.

The gene calls are TRBV19 and TRBJ2-7, with D perhaps TRBD1 (7 bases). Between the trimmed V and J ends, which lost 2 bases and 3 bases, there was a span of 20 bases. The CDR3 runs 17 residues. The germline V gene has CDR1 LNHDA and CDR2 SQIVND (reference sequence). The CDR3 reads CASSIRGGGPAGYEQYF. The CDR3 bases are TGTGCCAGTAGTATACGCGGAGGGGGCCCTGCGGGCTACGAGCAGTACTTC.

The chain joins TRBV9 to TRBJ1-2, with 8 bases fitting TRBD1. Unmatched junction bases numbered 4, after V lost 4 bases and J lost 2 bases. Germline CDR1 SGDLS, CDR2 YYNGEE. CDR3 length equals 14 residues. CDR3 nucleotides: TGTGCCAGCAGCCCCCGGACAGGGAACTATGGCTACACCTTC. Translated, it gives CASSPRTGNYGYTF.

J is TRBJ2-1 and V is TRBV4-3; D possibly corresponds to TRBD1 (6 bases). The CDR3 is 17 residues long. Trimming pared 0 bases from V and 0 bases from J, leaving 12 bases between. CDR1 is LGHNA, CDR2 YSLEER, per germline. CDR3 in amino acids: CASSQDLDSSSYNEQFF. DNA for the CDR3: TGCGCCAGCAGCCAAGATCTGGACAGCAGCTCCTACAATGAGCAGTTCTTC.

A word on this clone: Other DNA sequences in this specimen translate into the identical CDR3. The chain combines TRBV5-4 with TRBJ2-7, with 7 bases aligning to TRBD2. This CDR3 is 13 amino acids long. After removal of 4 bases from V and 2 bases from J, the junction contained 3 bases not matched to a gene. Germline CDR1 reads SGHNT; CDR2 reads YYREEE (reference sequence). The CDR3 coding sequence is TGTGCCAGCAGCCCCCGGGGGGCCTACGAGCAGTACTTC. The encoded protein is CASSPRGAYEQYF.

The V and J genes are TRBV7-9 and TRBJ2-2; the D call may be TRBD1 or TRBD2 (5 bases each). Germline V CDR1 and CDR2: SEHNR, FQNEAQ (reference sequence). V lost 8 bases and J lost 6, with 19 bases in between. CDR3 length equals 15 residues. CDR3 DNA: TGTGCCAGCGGAGATGGGGACCCCTCTGCCGGGGAGCTGTTTTTT. This sequence encodes CASGDGDPSAGELFF.

The chain's CDR3 is CASSQVRWETQYF. As DNA, the CDR3 is TGCGCCAGCAGCCAAGTTCGTTGGGAGACCCAGTACTTC. The chain recombines TRBV4-3 with TRBJ2-5; D is unclear. V was cut by 1 base and J by 5 bases, with 8 bases left in between. Germline loops: CDR1 LGHNA, CDR2 YSLEER. The length of the CDR3 is 13 residues.

This rearrangement joins TRBV5-5 to TRBJ2-2; 7 nucleotides match TRBD2. The CDR3 runs 15 residues. Germline V gene data show CDR1 as SGHKS and CDR2 as YYEKEE (reference sequence). Losses at the gene ends were 2 bases for V and 3 bases for J; bases not matched to a gene: 4. CDR3 DNA: TGTGCCAGCAGCTTCGGGACTACCTACACCGGGGAGCTGTTTTTT. Translation gives CASSFGTTYTGELFF.

CDR3: CAWSGGLEQFF. In DNA form, the CDR3 reads TGTGCCTGGAGTGGAGGACTAGAGCAGTTCTTC. The rearrangement links TRBV30 to TRBJ2-1; D is perhaps TRBD2 (6 bases). V lost 1 base, J lost 10 bases, and 8 bases lay in between. Germline V gene sequence: CDR1 GTSNPN, CDR2 SVGIG (reference sequence). This CDR3 spans 11 amino acids.

As DNA, the CDR3 is TGTGCCATCTCCGAGGACAGCCCAGATACGCAGTATTTT. As protein: CAISEDSPDTQYF. The genes are TRBV10-3 and TRBJ2-3; D is possibly TRBD1 (6 bases). There are 13 residues in the CDR3. Looked up from germline, CDR1 is ENHRY and CDR2 is SYGVKD. The V end was cut by 8 bases, the J end by 4 bases, with 13 bases between.

This clone was counted a single time. The J gene is TRBJ2-7, the V gene TRBV19, with D uncertain. Germline CDR1 and CDR2: LNHDA and SQIVND (reference sequence). This CDR3 has 14 amino acids. Trimming removed 6 bases from V and 0 bases from J, with 12 bases in between. The CDR3 sequence is CASSGLTSSYEQYF. The CDR3, as DNA: TGTGCCAGTAGCGGCCTCACGAGCTCCTACGAGCAGTACTTC.

In nucleotides, the CDR3 is TGTGCCATCAGGATCGGGACAGGGGACCCTGAAGCTTTCTTT. It specifies CAIRIGTGDPEAFF. The J gene is TRBJ1-1, the V gene TRBV10-3, with 10 bases matching TRBD1. CDR1 is ENHRY, CDR2 SYGVKD, per germline. CDR3 size: 14 residues. J was trimmed by 6 bases and V by 6 bases; bases with no gene match: 7.

The rearrangement joins TRBV7-9 to TRBJ2-2; possibly TRBD1 for D (5 bases). This CDR3 contains 16 residues. The V end lost 1 base, the J end lost 3 bases, and 12 bases lay between the germline ends. Germline CDR1 reads SEHNR; CDR2 reads FQNEAQ (reference sequence). CDR3 region: CASSLVAGIDTGELFF. CDR3 sequence (DNA): TGTGCCAGCAGCTTAGTTGCAGGGATAGACACCGGGGAGCTGTTTTTT.

The J gene is TRBJ2-7, the V gene TRBV15, with 9 positions matching TRBD1. V shed 5 bases and J 5 bases; nucleotides not matched to a gene: 7. The length of the CDR3 is 14 residues. Germline V gives CDR1 LNHNV, CDR2 YYDKDF (reference sequence). CDR3 coding DNA: TGTGCCACCAGCGGCCCCGGGACAGGGAACGAGCAGTACTTC. Its translation is CATSGPGTGNEQYF. Using reference TRBV15 and TRBJ2-7 for the parts outside the CDR3, the full variable domain is DAMVIQNPRYQVTQFGKPVTLSCSQTLNHNVMYWYQQKSSQAPKLLFHYYDKDFNNEADTPDNFQSRRPNTSFCFLDIRSPGLGDTAMYLCATSGPGTGNEQYFGPGTRLTVT.